This T cell receptor (beta chain) comes out of a study of CD8 T cells in Susac syndrome. With random hexamers, 0.5 to 1 ug RNA was reverse transcribed. Amplification of TCR beta CDR3 by immunoSEQ multiplex PCR spanned 54 Vbeta and 13 Jbeta. TCRdb redid the calling of the immunoSEQ multiplex PCR reads with MiXCR, one entry per CDR3 protein. The sample holds about 400,000 distinct CDR3 sequences, 75% to 90% seen once. Germline values: CDR1 SGHRS, CDR2 YFSETQ. CDR3 size: 15 residues. The junction had 7 bases not matched to a gene; V was cut back by 7 bases and J by 3 bases. This clonotype appeared once. This sequence was found in a human donor with multiple sclerosis. The chain is built from TRBV5-1 and TRBJ2-2, with 9 bases identical to TRBD1. The source material was CD8+ T cells from PBMCs. The CDR3 region is CASGSWTGDTGELFF. Written as DNA, the CDR3 is TGCGCCAGCGGATCTTGGACAGGGGACACCGGGGAGCTGTTTTTT.